The next 22 T cell receptor beta chains were all read from a single sample in a study of beta chain features in type 1 diabetes. Study-wide points: Type 1 diabetes patients showed a moderate but significant shortening of TCRB CDR3s in all four CD4+ subsets.

Reverse transcribing all isolated RNA meant expressed TCRB transcripts were sequenced. Sequenced by immunoSEQ multiplex PCR; TCRdb stores in-frame clones only, minus some. The table records 600,000 to 750,000 clones, 9.5% to 15% of them present only once. Their recognized antigens are unknown. Sample: naive CD4+ T cells from blood. These receptors were collected from a man under 40 with type 1 diabetes.

This clone appeared a few times. This chain uses TRBV18 with TRBJ1-1; D is ambiguous. The CDR3 spans 12 residues. V was trimmed by 3 bases and J by 8 bases, leaving 10 bases between them. Germline V gene sequence: CDR1 KGHSH, CDR2 LQKENI. The CDR3 DNA is TGTGCCAGCTCACCCCCGTTCGGGGAAGCTTTCTTT. It codes for CASSPPFGEAFF.

This clone was detected a few times. The chain recombines TRBV18 with TRBJ1-6; TRBD1 is a possible D gene (5 bases). The CDR3 is 13 residues long. Trimming removed 6 bases at V and 7 bases at J, with 10 bases between. The germline V gene has CDR1 KGHSH and CDR2 LQKENI. The CDR3 DNA reads as TGTGCCAGCTCCTTCCGGGACAATTCACCCCTCCACTTT. Amino acid sequence: CASSFRDNSPLHF.

In this sample, this clone turned up a few times. This sequence joins TRBV21-1 and TRBJ2-7; TRBD1 is the table's D call, not checked against the DNA. TRBV21-1 is noted as a pseudogene. The CDR3 is 16 amino acids. CDR3 amino acids: CASSKRTGPSSYEQYF. The CDR3 DNA is TGTGCCAGCAGCAAAAGGACAGGTCCGAGCTCCTACGAGCAGTACTTC.

Concerning this clone: This specimen includes other DNA sequences encoding the same CDR3. The chain recombines TRBV5-1 with TRBJ2-2; D remains ambiguous. Trimming pared 0 bases from V and 0 bases from J, leaving 3 bases between. The CDR3 extends over 14 amino acids. The germline gives CDR1 SGHRS, CDR2 YFSETQ. The DNA for the CDR3 is TGCGCCAGCAGCTTGGATTCGAACACCGGGGAGCTGTTTTTT. Translated: CASSLDSNTGELFF.

The CDR3 is CASSVAGVGYEQYF. The CDR3 DNA reads TGTGCCAGCAGCGTAGCAGGGGTCGGTTACGAGCAGTACTTC. The V gene is TRBV9, the J gene TRBJ2-7, with a weak D call TRBD1 (6 bases). V lost 0 bases and J 4 bases, leaving 11 bases between the germline ends. Germline V lookup: CDR1 SGDLS, CDR2 YYNGEE. This CDR3 region has 14 residues. Based on the CDR3 plus reference TRBV9 and TRBJ2-7, the full variable domain is DSGVTQTPKHLITATGQRVTLRCSPRSGDLSVYWYQQSLDQGLQFLIQYYNGEERAKGNILERFSAQQFPDLHSELNLSSLELGDSALYFCASSVAGVGYEQYFGPGTRLTVT.

The chain combines TRBV25-1 with TRBJ2-5; D assignment may be TRBD1 or TRBD2 (6 bases each). From germline, CDR1 is MGHDK and CDR2 SYGVNS. This CDR3 contains 16 residues. Trimming left V 4 bases short and J 1 base short, with 16 bases between. In DNA, the CDR3 is TGTGCCAGCAGTGCCTCGGGGGCGGGGTTCCAAGAGACCCAGTACTTC. It codes for CASSASGAGFQETQYF.

A few counts support this clone. The rearrangement joins TRBV30 to TRBJ2-5; 11 nucleotides line up with TRBD2. V shed 5 bases, J shed 5 bases, and the junction held 4 bases outside the gene matches. This CDR3 has 13 amino acids. The germline gives CDR1 GTSNPN, CDR2 SVGIG (reference sequence). The CDR3 loop is CAWRLAGSETQYF. DNA of the CDR3: TGTGCCTGGCGACTAGCGGGGAGTGAGACCCAGTACTTC.

This clone was counted many times. The rearrangement joins TRBV30 to TRBJ2-5; D may be TRBD2 (5 bases). The V end was cut by 1 base, the J end by 1 base, with 7 bases between. The germline V gene encodes CDR1 GTSNPN and CDR2 SVGIG (reference sequence). The length of the CDR3 is 13 residues. CDR3 loop: CAWSGTFQETQYF. The CDR3 DNA sequence: TGTGCCTGGAGTGGGACTTTCCAAGAGACCCAGTACTTC.

This clone has only a few counts. The chain's CDR3 is CASSLNSPLHF. CDR3 in DNA: TGTGCCAGCAGCTTAAATTCACCCCTCCACTTT. J is TRBJ1-6 and V is TRBV5-6; no definite D call. The CDR3 length is 11 residues. The germline V and J ends were trimmed by 2 bases and 7 bases, with 1 base remaining between them. Germline CDR1 reads SGHDT; CDR2 reads YYEEEE.

This clone was detected a few times. As DNA, the CDR3 is TGTGCCAGCAGTGCGACAGCAAGGGGCAATCAGCCCCAGCATTTT. Translated: CASSATARGNQPQHF. The chain uses TRBV6-5 and TRBJ1-5, with D tentatively TRBD1 (5 bases). This CDR3 is built from 15 residues. CDR1 MNHEY and CDR2 SVGAGI come from the germline V gene. V lost 5 bases, J lost 2 bases, and 13 bases lay in between.

The rearrangement links TRBV11-2 to TRBJ2-7; TRBD2 might be the D (6 bases). This CDR3 is 14 amino acids long. Germline CDR1 SGHAT, CDR2 FQNNGV. Trimming removed 1 base from V and 0 bases from J, with 7 bases in between. The CDR3 DNA follows: TGTGCCAGCAGCTTAGCCGGGAGCTCCTACGAGCAGTACTTC. Translation gives CASSLAGSSYEQYF.

This clone occurred a few times. The rearrangement joins TRBV7-8 to TRBJ2-6; no clear D. Germline CDR1 and CDR2: SGHVS and FQNEAQ. V shed 5 bases and J shed 4 bases, with 15 bases lying between them. The CDR3 totals 16 residues. CDR3 DNA sequence: TGTGCCAGCAGCCTATTTATGGTTCTGGGGGCCAACGTCCTGACTTTC. Its protein product is CASSLFMVLGANVLTF.

Only a few counts were recorded for this clone. DNA of the CDR3: TGCAGTGCTTATTCGACTAGGGAGCAGTACTTC. Translated, it gives CSAYSTREQYF. The rearrangement joins TRBV20-1 to TRBJ2-7, with D possibly TRBD2 on 6 matching bases. The germline V and J ends were trimmed by 5 bases and 7 bases, with 12 bases remaining between them. The V gene's germline CDR1 is DFQATT and CDR2 SNEGSKA (reference sequence). This CDR3 region has 11 residues.

This chain links TRBV7-2 with TRBJ2-5, with TRBD2 identical over 11 bases. CDR3 length: 18 amino acids. Germline CDR1 and CDR2: SGHTA and FQGNSA. J gave up 2 bases and V 2 bases, and 10 bases lay outside the gene matches. CDR3 sequence reads: CASSLWAATSGAQETQYF. In nucleotides, the CDR3 is TGTGCCAGCAGCTTATGGGCGGCGACTAGCGGGGCACAAGAGACCCAGTACTTC.

The chain joins TRBV6-5 to TRBJ2-6; the D is unclear. Germline V lookup: CDR1 MNHEY, CDR2 SVGAGI. The CDR3 covers 16 residues. V was pared by 0 bases and J by 2 bases, with 8 bases between. CDR3 amino acids: CASSYSGLAGANVLTF. DNA for the CDR3: TGTGCCAGCAGTTACTCGGGCCTAGCTGGGGCCAACGTCCTGACTTTC.

This clone was picked up a small number of times. The chain employs TRBV14 and TRBJ1-1; D is ambiguous. Germline V lookup: CDR1 SGHDN, CDR2 FVKESK. The V and J ends lost 0 bases and 1 base respectively, with 12 bases between them. The CDR3 has 16 residues. The CDR3 DNA follows: TGTGCCAGCAGCCAAGATCGGGCAATTTCGAACACTGAAGCTTTCTTT. Translating gives CASSQDRAISNTEAFF.

The sample holds a few counts of this clone. The chain couples TRBV19 to TRBJ1-3, with a tentative D call TRBD1 (5 bases). CDR3 length: 14 amino acids. The V end was cut by 7 bases, the J end by 4 bases, with 14 bases between. Per the germline V gene, CDR1 is LNHDA and CDR2 is SQIVND (reference sequence). The CDR3 sequence is CASIRDFSGNTIYF. In DNA form, the CDR3 reads TGTGCCAGTATTCGGGACTTCTCAGGAAACACCATATATTTT. The variable domain in full, completed from reference TRBV19 and TRBJ1-3, reads DGGITQSPKYLFRKEGQNVTLSCEQNLNHDAMYWYRQDPGQGLRLIYYSQIVNDFQKGDIAEGYSVSREKKESFPLTVTSAQKNPTAFYLCASIRDFSGNTIYFGEGSWLTVV.

This clone was seen a handful of times. The rearrangement joins TRBV19 to TRBJ1-2; 9 bases align to TRBD1. The CDR3 runs to 14 residues. Germline V lookup: CDR1 LNHDA, CDR2 SQIVND (reference sequence). J lost 8 bases, V lost 5 bases, and 9 bases had no gene match. In nucleotides, the CDR3 is TGTGCCAGTAGTGCGACACAGGGGGCAGAAGGCTACACCTTC. Its translation is CASSATQGAEGYTF.

This clone was counted between two and nine times. The chain has TRBV7-9 and TRBJ2-6, with 9 positions matching TRBD1. The junction had 8 bases not matched to a gene; V was cut back by 5 bases and J by 0 bases. There are 18 residues in the CDR3. The germline gives CDR1 SEHNR, CDR2 FQNEAQ (reference sequence). The CDR3 coding sequence is TGTGCCAGCAGCATCCGAGGGACAGGGACCTCTGGGGCCAACGTCCTGACTTTC. The encoded protein is CASSIRGTGTSGANVLTF.

This clone was counted a few times. The chain carries TRBV5-4 and TRBJ1-4, with 9 bases that match TRBD1. V trimming: 3 bases; J trimming: 8 bases; junction bases outside the gene matches: 5. Looked up from germline, CDR1 is SGHNT and CDR2 is YYREEE (reference sequence). The length of the CDR3 is 14 residues. The CDR3 sequence is CASSSTGGGEKLFF. The DNA of the CDR3 is TGTGCCAGCAGCTCGACAGGGGGAGGCGAAAAACTGTTTTTT.

This clone occurred a few times. The chain combines TRBV25-1 with TRBJ2-5; D call uncertain. This CDR3 contains 13 residues. Trimming left V 7 bases short and J 0 bases short, with 9 bases between. Germline V gene sequence: CDR1 MGHDK, CDR2 SYGVNS. DNA for the CDR3: TGTGCCAGCACTGGCGCCCACCAAGAGACCCAGTACTTC. Amino acids: CASTGAHQETQYF.

This chain connects TRBV5-4 to TRBJ2-1; TRBD1 matches at 7 bases. Per the germline V gene, CDR1 is SGHNT and CDR2 is YYREEE (reference sequence). V was clipped by 4 bases and J by 3 bases; unmatched bases: 16. This CDR3 spans 18 amino acids. CDR3 residues: CASSRRIQQGYFYNEQFF. The CDR3 DNA reads TGTGCCAGCAGCCGCAGGATACAACAGGGGTACTTCTACAATGAGCAGTTCTTC.